A single sample gave rise to the 8 T cell receptor beta chains below, sequenced in a study of T cells after yellow fever vaccination. TCRdb re-derived calls from the 5' RACE reads in MiXCR, one entry per CDR3 protein. The repertoire consists of 310,000 or so distinct CDR3 sequences, with around 6.8% occurring once and the leading ten covering 18%. The sequences come from PBMCs, collected roughly seven weeks after the first yellow fever vaccination. The receptors originated from a man younger than 30 who received the YFV17D yellow fever vaccine.

This chain joins TRBV4-3 and TRBJ2-7; no clear D. This CDR3 comprises 14 residues. Germline assignment: CDR1 LGHNA and CDR2 YSLEER. Deletions cut 1 base from V and 1 base from J, with 8 bases between. The CDR3 bases are TGCGCCAGCAGCCAAGGCATTGATTCCTACGAGCAGTACTTC. This sequence encodes CASSQGIDSYEQYF.

A few counts support this clonotype. The V and J genes are TRBV5-1 and TRBJ2-3, with 8 bases fitting TRBD1. CDR1 is SGHRS, CDR2 YFSETQ, per germline. The CDR3 spans 15 residues. The J segment lost 7 bases and the V segment lost 3 bases, leaving 10 bases of the junction unmatched. CDR3 sequence reads: CASSSPETGANTQYF. The CDR3 bases are TGCGCCAGCAGCTCGCCGGAGACAGGGGCCAATACGCAGTATTTT. The complete variable domain, with remaining parts taken from reference TRBV5-1 and TRBJ2-3, reads KAGVTQTPRYLIKTRGQQVTLSCSPISGHRSVSWYQQTPGQGLQFLFEYFSETQRNKGNFPGRFSGRQFSNSRSEMNVSTLELGDSALYLCASSSPETGANTQYFGPGTRLTVL.

This clonotype turned up a few times. This sequence joins TRBV9 and TRBJ1-6; TRBD1 agrees at 7 bases. CDR1 and CDR2 from the germline V gene are SGDLS and YYNGEE. The CDR3 has 17 residues. The V segment lost 2 bases and the J segment 6 bases; nucleotides outside the gene matches: 11. CDR3 sequence: CASSVDPRDSVNSPLHF. CDR3 nucleotides: TGTGCCAGCAGCGTTGATCCTCGGGACAGTGTTAATTCACCCCTCCACTTT.

This chain joins TRBV4-1 and TRBJ2-2; D is undetermined. Germline V gene sequence: CDR1 MGHRA, CDR2 YSYEKL. CDR3 length: 18 residues. V shed 0 bases and J shed 1 base, with 15 bases lying between them. DNA for the CDR3: TGCGCCAGCAGCCAAGACCGAGGTCTAGAGTGGAACACCGGGGAGCTGTTTTTT. Encoded protein: CASSQDRGLEWNTGELFF.

In this sample, this clonotype turned up a few times. In nucleotides, the CDR3 is TGTGCCAGCAGCGCCGGGAGCGGGGCAGGGGACTACGAAAAACTGTTTTTT. It is translated as CASSAGSGAGDYEKLFF. The chain couples TRBV9 to TRBJ1-4; D may be TRBD1 (6 bases). V lost 3 bases and J lost 8, with 23 bases in between. CDR3 length: 17 residues. CDR1 and CDR2 (germline): SGDLS, YYNGEE. The full variable domain, its missing parts supplied by reference TRBV9 and TRBJ1-4, is DSGVTQTPKHLITATGQRVTLRCSPRSGDLSVYWYQQSLDQGLQFLIQYYNGEERAKGNILERFSAQQFPDLHSELNLSSLELGDSALYFCASSAGSGAGDYEKLFFGSGTQLSVL.

This clonotype was counted between two and nine times. This chain joins TRBV4-1 and TRBJ2-5, with a tentative D call TRBD1 (6 bases). V was cut by 0 bases and J by 5 bases, with 16 bases left in between. CDR1 MGHRA and CDR2 YSYEKL come from the germline V gene. CDR3 size: 16 residues. CDR3 sequence: CASSQDRIRGPETQYF. CDR3 DNA: TGCGCCAGCAGCCAAGATCGGATCAGGGGCCCGGAGACCCAGTACTTC.

The chain has TRBV7-9 and TRBJ2-1, with unresolved D. The CDR3 is 12 amino acids. Germline V gives CDR1 SEHNR, CDR2 FQNEAQ (reference sequence). Trimming shortened V by 5 bases and J by 15 bases, and 17 bases separated the two germline ends. CDR3: CASSTFDRSPFF. As DNA, the CDR3 is TGTGCCAGCAGCACGTTTGACCGGAGCCCGTTCTTC.

This clonotype occurred a few times. The J gene is TRBJ1-6, the V gene TRBV5-6; 7 nucleotides align to TRBD1. The V gene end was trimmed by 4 bases and the J gene end by 10 bases; junction bases not matched to a gene: 8. Germline CDR1 and CDR2: SGHDT and YYEEEE. The CDR3 covers 14 residues. The CDR3 loop reads CASSRYRGASPLHF. DNA for the CDR3: TGTGCCAGCAGCCGCTACAGGGGCGCCTCACCCCTCCACTTT.